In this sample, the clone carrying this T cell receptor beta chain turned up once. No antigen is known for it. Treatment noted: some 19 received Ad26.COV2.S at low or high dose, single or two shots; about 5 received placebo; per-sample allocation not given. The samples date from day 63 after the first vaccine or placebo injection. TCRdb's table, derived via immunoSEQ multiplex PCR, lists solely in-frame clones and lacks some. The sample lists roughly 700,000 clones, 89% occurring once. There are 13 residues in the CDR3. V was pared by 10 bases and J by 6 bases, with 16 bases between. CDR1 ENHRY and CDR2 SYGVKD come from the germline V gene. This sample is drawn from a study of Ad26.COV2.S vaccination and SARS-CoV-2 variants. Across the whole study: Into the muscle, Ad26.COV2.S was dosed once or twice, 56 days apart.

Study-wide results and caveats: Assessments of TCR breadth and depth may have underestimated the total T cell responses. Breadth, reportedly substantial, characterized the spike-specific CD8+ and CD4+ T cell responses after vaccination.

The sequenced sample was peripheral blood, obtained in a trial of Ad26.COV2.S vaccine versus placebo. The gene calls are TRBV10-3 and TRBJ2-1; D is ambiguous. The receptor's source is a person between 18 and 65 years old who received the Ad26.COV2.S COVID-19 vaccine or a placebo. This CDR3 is CASTKAGSNEQFF. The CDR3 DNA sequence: TGTGCCAGCACCAAGGCAGGCTCCAATGAGCAGTTCTTC.